Listed below are T cell receptor beta chains from one sample, sequenced in a study of human T cells and chemical hapten exposure. TCRdb fed the RACE reads into MiXCR, producing one record per CDR3 protein. The sample consists of just over 90,000 distinct CDR3 sequences, approximately 9.7% of them appearing once. The sequencing sample was made of whole blood. The receptors originated from a female donor in good health. Some clones in this sample may be carry-over from other donors' samples. The CDR3 runs from the conserved cysteine through the conserved F or W. Fields, in order: V gene, J gene, D gene, clone size, CDR3 protein, CDR3 DNA. D genes are given only for firm matches. A row's size may be missing; if present it is once, few, many or a size class.

V gene: TRBV5-1
J gene: TRBJ2-3
D gene: NA
clone size: many
CDR3 protein: CASSLLGVTDTQYF
CDR3 DNA: TGCGCCAGCAGCTTGTTGGGTGTAACAGATACGCAGTATTTT

V gene: TRBV5-6
J gene: TRBJ1-6
D gene: NA
clone size: many
CDR3 protein: CASSLGTAYNSPLHF
CDR3 DNA: TGTGCCAGCAGCTTGGGGACAGCGTATAATTCACCCCTCCACTTT

V gene: TRBV6-5
J gene: TRBJ2-7
D gene: TRBD2
clone size: NA
CDR3 protein: CASSGGLAREQYF
CDR3 DNA: TGTGCCAGCAGTGGGGGACTAGCAAGGGAGCAGTACTTC

V gene: TRBV18
J gene: TRBJ1-6
D gene: NA
clone size: few
CDR3 protein: CASSPGAGSNSPLHF
CDR3 DNA: TGTGCCAGCTCACCAGGGGCAGGGAGTAATTCACCCCTCCACTTT

V gene: TRBV18
J gene: TRBJ2-3
D gene: TRBD2
clone size: NA
CDR3 protein: CASSTSGGLVSPDTQYF
CDR3 DNA: TGTGCCAGCTCCACTAGCGGGGGCTTAGTTAGCCCAGATACGCAGTATTTT

V gene: TRBV30
J gene: TRBJ2-3
D gene: NA
clone size: NA
CDR3 protein: CAWSVWGVSQYF
CDR3 DNA: TGTGCCTGGAGTGTATGGGGGGTATCGCAGTATTTT

V gene: TRBV27
J gene: TRBJ2-7
D gene: TRBD1
clone size: many
CDR3 protein: CASSPAGTGINEQYF
CDR3 DNA: TGTGCCAGCAGCCCAGCCGGGACAGGGATCAACGAGCAGTACTTC

V gene: TRBV9
J gene: TRBJ2-5
D gene: TRBD2
clone size: NA
CDR3 protein: CASSSSGRGVETQYF
CDR3 DNA: TGTGCCAGCAGCTCTAGCGGGAGGGGCGTGGAGACCCAGTACTTC

V gene: TRBV5-1
J gene: TRBJ1-2
D gene: TRBD1
clone size: many
CDR3 protein: CASSFIVGTEYGYTF
CDR3 DNA: TGCGCCAGCAGCTTTATTGTTGGGACAGAGTATGGCTACACCTTC

V gene: TRBV12-3/TRBV12-4
J gene: TRBJ2-5
D gene: NA
clone size: NA
CDR3 protein: CASRAGQETQYF
CDR3 DNA: TGTGCCAGCAGGGCGGGTCAAGAGACCCAGTACTTC

V gene: TRBV6-1
J gene: TRBJ2-4
D gene: TRBD2
clone size: NA
CDR3 protein: CASSEAGGRAKNIQYF
CDR3 DNA: TGTGCCAGCAGTGAGGCGGGAGGAAGGGCCAAAAACATTCAGTACTTC

V gene: TRBV28
J gene: TRBJ2-5
D gene: TRBD2
clone size: NA
CDR3 protein: CASSLSGRETQYF
CDR3 DNA: TGTGCCAGCAGTTTAAGCGGGAGAGAGACCCAGTACTTC

V gene: TRBV5-4
J gene: TRBJ1-4
D gene: NA
clone size: few
CDR3 protein: CASSLEPGEEKLFF
CDR3 DNA: TGTGCCAGCAGCTTGGAGCCAGGAGAAGAAAAACTGTTTTTT

V gene: TRBV12-3/TRBV12-4
J gene: TRBJ1-6
D gene: NA
clone size: NA
CDR3 protein: CASSSEGPLHF
CDR3 DNA: TGTGCCAGCAGCAGTGAGGGACCCCTCCACTTT

V gene: TRBV27
J gene: TRBJ2-2
D gene: NA
clone size: NA
CDR3 protein: CASRGAGRGTGELFF
CDR3 DNA: TGTGCCAGCAGGGGGGCCGGGCGAGGGACCGGGGAGCTGTTTTTT

V gene: TRBV4-2
J gene: TRBJ2-1
D gene: TRBD2
clone size: many
CDR3 protein: CASSQVGSGRNNEQFF
CDR3 DNA: TGTGCCAGCAGCCAAGTCGGTAGCGGGAGGAACAATGAGCAGTTCTTC

V gene: TRBV29-1
J gene: TRBJ2-1
D gene: NA
clone size: many
CDR3 protein: CSVRRTAGNEQFF
CDR3 DNA: TGCAGCGTCCGGCGCACAGCTGGGAATGAGCAGTTCTTC

V gene: TRBV6-4
J gene: TRBJ2-1
D gene: NA
clone size: many
CDR3 protein: CASSEGDVNEQFF
CDR3 DNA: TGTGCCAGCAGTGAAGGGGACGTCAATGAGCAGTTCTTC

V gene: TRBV12-5
J gene: TRBJ2-2
D gene: NA
clone size: many
CDR3 protein: CASGQGAGELFF
CDR3 DNA: TGTGCTAGTGGTCAGGGTGCCGGGGAGCTGTTTTTT

V gene: TRBV12-3/TRBV12-4
J gene: TRBJ1-1
D gene: TRBD1
clone size: many
CDR3 protein: CASSPWTGRNTEAFF
CDR3 DNA: TGTGCCAGCAGTCCCTGGACAGGGCGCAACACTGAAGCTTTCTTT

V gene: TRBV6-5
J gene: TRBJ1-3
D gene: NA
clone size: NA
CDR3 protein: CASAPTRGSGNTIYF
CDR3 DNA: TGTGCCAGCGCACCCACTCGGGGCTCTGGAAACACCATATATTTT

V gene: TRBV5-4
J gene: TRBJ1-1
D gene: TRBD1
clone size: few
CDR3 protein: CASSGGVPGQGKAFF
CDR3 DNA: TGTGCCAGCAGCGGGGGAGTCCCGGGACAGGGAAAAGCTTTCTTT

V gene: TRBV7-9
J gene: TRBJ1-4
D gene: NA
clone size: few
CDR3 protein: CASSLTDNEKLFF
CDR3 DNA: TGTGCCAGCAGCTTGACCGATAATGAAAAACTGTTTTTT

V gene: TRBV29-1
J gene: TRBJ2-5
D gene: TRBD2
clone size: many
CDR3 protein: CSVERLAGGSLKETQYF
CDR3 DNA: TGCAGCGTTGAACGGCTAGCGGGAGGCTCCCTTAAGGAGACCCAGTACTTC

V gene: TRBV14
J gene: TRBJ1-6
D gene: NA
clone size: many
CDR3 protein: CASSPGGFYYNSPLHF
CDR3 DNA: TGTGCCAGCAGCCCTGGAGGATTCTACTATAATTCACCCCTCCACTTT

V gene: TRBV20-1
J gene: TRBJ2-7
D gene: TRBD2
clone size: few
CDR3 protein: CSAFSPGLAGAGEQYF
CDR3 DNA: TGCAGTGCTTTTTCCCCGGGACTAGCGGGAGCCGGCGAGCAGTACTTC

V gene: TRBV19
J gene: TRBJ2-7
D gene: NA
clone size: NA
CDR3 protein: CASSISSAAGPYEQYF
CDR3 DNA: TGTGCCAGTAGTATTTCTAGCGCCGCAGGTCCCTACGAGCAGTACTTC